The next 14 T cell receptor beta chains were all read from a single sample in a study of regulatory T cells in long-lasting Graves disease. Generation of the TCR library employed RNA extracted from PBMCs. TCRdb used MiXCR to reprocess the reads, holding one entry per CDR3 protein. The data contain about 840 distinct CDR3 sequences, roughly 84% of them singletons. The input for sequencing was peripheral blood mononuclear cells (PBMCs), taken with antithyroid drug treatment, in newly diagnosed or persistent Graves disease (not recorded which). These TCRs come from a woman between 18 and 30 years old with Graves disease.

The V and J genes are TRBV7-9 and TRBJ2-2; D gene unclear. Between the trimmed V and J ends, which lost 5 bases and 2 bases, there was a span of 15 bases. The germline CDR1 and CDR2 sequences are SEHNR and FQNEAQ (reference sequence). The CDR3 is 16 residues long. CDR3 protein: CASSHHDKTNTGELFF. The DNA for the CDR3 is TGTGCCAGCAGCCACCACGACAAAACCAACACCGGGGAGCTGTTTTTT.

The chain couples TRBV2 to TRBJ2-7; TRBD2 matches at 10 bases. The CDR3 spans 15 residues. Per the germline V gene, CDR1 is SNHLY and CDR2 is FYNNEI. The trim removed 9 bases at V and 1 base at J, leaving 9 bases unmatched. The CDR3 sequence: CARTGGTSASYEQYF. The CDR3 coding sequence is TGTGCCAGGACAGGCGGGACTAGCGCGTCCTACGAGCAGTACTTC.

This clonotype was observed a single time. V gene TRBV30 combines with J gene TRBJ1-1; possible D gene TRBD1, 5 bases. Germline lookup yields CDR1 GTSNPN and CDR2 SVGIG (reference sequence). This CDR3 has 14 residues. With 5 bases removed from V and 2 bases from J, the gap between germline ends came to 15 bases. For the CDR3, the DNA is TGTGCCTGGCGGGATTGGGGCAGAAACACTGAAGCTTTCTTT. Translated, it gives CAWRDWGRNTEAFF.

V usage is TRBV19 and J usage is TRBJ1-5; a weak D match, TRBD1 (6 bases). This CDR3 contains 14 residues. V lost 5 bases to trimming and J lost 1 base, with 9 bases between them. Germline CDR1 and CDR2: LNHDA and SQIVND (reference sequence). The CDR3, as DNA: TGTGCCAGTAGTCACAGGGAGAGCAATCAGCCCCAGCATTTT. The encoded protein is CASSHRESNQPQHF. Looking up the rest from reference TRBV19 and TRBJ1-5 gives the full variable domain: DGGITQSPKYLFRKEGQNVTLSCEQNLNHDAMYWYRQDPGQGLRLIYYSQIVNDFQKGDIAEGYSVSREKKESFPLTVTSAQKNPTAFYLCASSHRESNQPQHFGDGTRLSIL.

The chain recombines TRBV9 with TRBJ1-2; D gene ambiguous. Germline V gives CDR1 SGDLS, CDR2 YYNGEE. This CDR3 contains 12 residues. V was pared by 0 bases and J by 6 bases, with 6 bases between. CDR3 nucleotide sequence: TGTGCCAGCAGCGTAGGCAGCGATGGCTACACCTTC. Translated, it gives CASSVGSDGYTF.

This sequence joins TRBV6-6 and TRBJ1-6, with 8 nucleotides matching TRBD1. The length of the CDR3 is 16 residues. Germline CDR1 and CDR2: MNHNY and SVGAGI (reference sequence). The J segment lost 3 bases and the V segment lost 6 bases, leaving 7 bases of the junction unmatched. This chain's CDR3 is CASSLTGGLYNSPLHF. DNA of the CDR3: TGTGCCAGCAGCTTAACAGGGGGGCTCTATAATTCACCCCTCCACTTT.

The chain is built from TRBV4-2 and TRBJ2-6; possibly TRBD1 for D (5 bases). Trimming shortened V by 5 bases and J by 1 base, and 18 bases separated the two germline ends. CDR3 size: 18 residues. CDR1 is LGHNA and CDR2 is YNFKEQ in the germline V gene. CDR3 DNA: TGTGCCAGCAGCTCCGACACGGACACCGTGTCTGGGGCCAACGTCCTGACTTTC. Translating gives CASSSDTDTVSGANVLTF.

The chain carries TRBV7-9 and TRBJ2-1, with D perhaps matching TRBD1 or TRBD2 (6 bases each). Trimming took off 6 bases at V and 9 bases at J, with 12 bases between the two ends. The CDR3 spans 12 residues. Germline V lookup: CDR1 SEHNR, CDR2 FQNEAQ (reference sequence). The DNA of the CDR3 is TGTGCCAGCAGTGGGGGGCAAATTGAGCAGTTCTTC. Translated: CASSGGQIEQFF.

The chain is built from TRBV10-2 and TRBJ2-3; 8 nucleotides line up with TRBD2. Germline V gene sequence: CDR1 WSHSY, CDR2 SAAADI. CDR3 length: 14 residues. V trimming: 7 bases; J trimming: 1 base; junction bases outside the gene matches: 4. CDR3 nucleotide sequence: TGCGCCAGCAATAGCGGGATGGGCACAGATACGCAGTATTTT. It is translated as CASNSGMGTDTQYF.

The genes are TRBV30 and TRBJ2-7; 12 nucleotides match TRBD1. In germline, CDR1 is GTSNPN, CDR2 SVGIG (reference sequence). J lost 6 bases, V lost 4 bases, and 7 bases had no gene match. The CDR3 covers 14 residues. CDR3 residues: CAWNPGQGAVEQYF. The CDR3 nucleotides read TGTGCCTGGAACCCGGGACAGGGGGCGGTCGAGCAGTACTTC.

This clonotype appeared a single time. The chain joins TRBV24-1 to TRBJ1-2, with 11 bases identical to TRBD1. The germline V gene encodes CDR1 KGHDR and CDR2 SFDVKD. Trimming took 4 bases from V and 7 from J; bases not matched to a gene: 7. The CDR3 is made up of 15 amino acids. The CDR3 reads CATSETPGQGGGYTF. In DNA, the CDR3 is TGTGCCACCAGTGAGACTCCGGGACAGGGGGGTGGCTACACCTTC.

V gene TRBV19 combines with J gene TRBJ2-1; D may be TRBD1 (6 bases). Germline-derived CDR1 and CDR2 are LNHDA and SQIVND (reference sequence). The V and J ends lost 5 bases and 1 base respectively, with 12 bases between them. The CDR3 runs 15 residues. The CDR3 is CASSPDRSSYNEQFF. DNA for the CDR3: TGTGCCAGTAGTCCAGACAGGTCGTCCTACAATGAGCAGTTCTTC.

V is TRBV4-2 and J is TRBJ2-7; 7 bases line up with TRBD1. In germline, CDR1 is LGHNA, CDR2 YNFKEQ. This CDR3 is 14 amino acids long. V lost 4 bases and J lost 2; bases outside the gene matches: 5. The CDR3 is CASSPTGSPYEQYF. CDR3 nucleotides: TGTGCCAGCAGCCCGACAGGGTCTCCCTACGAGCAGTACTTC.

This chain uses TRBV30 with TRBJ1-3; the D is unclear. Germline lookup yields CDR1 GTSNPN and CDR2 SVGIG (reference sequence). Trimming stripped 6 bases from V and 0 bases from J, with 12 bases between. This CDR3 comprises 14 residues. CDR3 in DNA: TGTGCCTGTACACCCCTCGGCTCTGGAAACACCATATATTTT. This codes for CACTPLGSGNTIYF.